This passage covers 6 T cell receptor beta chains from one sample sequenced in a study of T cell repertoires in cytomegalovirus infection. Using its own MiXCR run on the reads, TCRdb lists one record per CDR3 protein. The table includes more than 200,000 distinct CDR3 sequences, 9.1% detected once. The sample consisted of PBMCs. The receptors were gathered from a human donor in good health (CMV status not recorded). Some clones in this sample may be carry-over from other donors' samples.

This clonotype was detected only a few times. The V gene is TRBV5-4, the J gene TRBJ2-1; 8 bases agree with TRBD2. V trimming: 3 bases; J trimming: 5 bases; junction bases outside the gene matches: 7. This CDR3 is built from 15 residues. Germline CDR1 SGHNT, CDR2 YYREEE (reference sequence). CDR3 region: CASSSGLVGHNEQFF. CDR3 coding DNA: TGTGCCAGCAGCTCGGGACTAGTGGGACACAATGAGCAGTTCTTC.

This clonotype was observed many times. V gene TRBV7-2 combines with J gene TRBJ2-1, with TRBD2 as a possible D gene (7 bases). This CDR3 has 16 residues. V was trimmed by 5 bases and J by 9 bases, leaving 23 bases between them. The germline gives CDR1 SGHTA, CDR2 FQGNSA. CDR3 sequence (DNA): TGTGCCAGCAGCCCCCTATTAGGCGGGGGCCCCAGTGAGCAGTTCTTC. This codes for CASSPLLGGGPSEQFF.

The rearrangement uses TRBV7-7 and TRBJ1-3, with no clear D. The ends were cut back, 5 bases at V and 2 bases at J, with 13 bases in the middle. CDR1 and CDR2 (germline): SSHAT, FNYEAQ (reference sequence). This CDR3 is built from 15 residues. The CDR3 DNA follows: TGTGCCAGCAGCCCAGGAGGTCAGACTGGAAACACCATATATTTT. This codes for CASSPGGQTGNTIYF.

Ten or more counts support this clonotype. This rearrangement joins TRBV12-3 or TRBV12-4 to TRBJ1-1, with 8 bases that match TRBD1. The CDR3 loop spans 13 amino acids. The V and J ends lost 6 bases and 10 bases, in that order; junction bases with no gene match: 10. CDR3 amino acids: CASSPGAGGRAFF. As DNA, the CDR3 is TGTGCCAGCAGCCCGGGCGCAGGGGGCAGAGCTTTCTTT.

V gene TRBV12-3 or TRBV12-4 combines with J gene TRBJ1-1; unclear D gene. V was cut by 1 base and J by 5 bases, with 8 bases left in between. This CDR3 region has 13 residues. CDR3 protein: CASSLVAWTEAFF. DNA of the CDR3: TGTGCCAGCAGTTTAGTTGCTTGGACTGAAGCTTTCTTT.

In its sample, this clonotype was seen many times. V and J are TRBV5-6 and TRBJ2-7, with 8 bases identical to TRBD2. The CDR3 sequence is 15 residues long. Trimming removed 4 bases from V and 3 bases from J; junction bases left unmatched: 9. Germline loops: CDR1 SGHDT, CDR2 YYEEEE. This CDR3 is CASSRTGLGDYEQYF. As DNA, the CDR3 is TGTGCCAGCAGCCGAACGGGACTAGGAGACTACGAGCAGTACTTC.